The TCR beta chain described here comes from a study of T cell responses to AZD1222 COVID-19 vaccine. On this clone itself: Its target is unknown.

The protocol was immunoSEQ multiplex PCR, while the TCRdb copy is restricted to in-frame clones and leaves out a portion. The sample lists around 140,000 clones, roughly 89% occurring once. This CDR3 is 15 amino acids long. CDR1 SGHAT and CDR2 FQNNGV come from the germline V gene. The trim removed 3 bases at V and 5 bases at J, leaving 4 bases unmatched. Study-wide findings and caveats: Within unmutated variant regions lay the reported targets of nearly half of spike-specific TCRs. A mostly white British donor set with more females was recruited, and clonal diversity was possibly underestimated.

The chain couples TRBV11-2 to TRBJ1-6; 7 bases line up with TRBD1. The sequenced sample was peripheral blood, obtained 28 days after the second AZD1222 dose. The sequence came from an adult who received the AZD1222 COVID-19 vaccine. The CDR3 sequence: CASSFGTVDNSPLHF. CDR3 DNA sequence: TGTGCCAGCAGCTTTGGGACAGTCGATAATTCACCCCTCCACTTT.